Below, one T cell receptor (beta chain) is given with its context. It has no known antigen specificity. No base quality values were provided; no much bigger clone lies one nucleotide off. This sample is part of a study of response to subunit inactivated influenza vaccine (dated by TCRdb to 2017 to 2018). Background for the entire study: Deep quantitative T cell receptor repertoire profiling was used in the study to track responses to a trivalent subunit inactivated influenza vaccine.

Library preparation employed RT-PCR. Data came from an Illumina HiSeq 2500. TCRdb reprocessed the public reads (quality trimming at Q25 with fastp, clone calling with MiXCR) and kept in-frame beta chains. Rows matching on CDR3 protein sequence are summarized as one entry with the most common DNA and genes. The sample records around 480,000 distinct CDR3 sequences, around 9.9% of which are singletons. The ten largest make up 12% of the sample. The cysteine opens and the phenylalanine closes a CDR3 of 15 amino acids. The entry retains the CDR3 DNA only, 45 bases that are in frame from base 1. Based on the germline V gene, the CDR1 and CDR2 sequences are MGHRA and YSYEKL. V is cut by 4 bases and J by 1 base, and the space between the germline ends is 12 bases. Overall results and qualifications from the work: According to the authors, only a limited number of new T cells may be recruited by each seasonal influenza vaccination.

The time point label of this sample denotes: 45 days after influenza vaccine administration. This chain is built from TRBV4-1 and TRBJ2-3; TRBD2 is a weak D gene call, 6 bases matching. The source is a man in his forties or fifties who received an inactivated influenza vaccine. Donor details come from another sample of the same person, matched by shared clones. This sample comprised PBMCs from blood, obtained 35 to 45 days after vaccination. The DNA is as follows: TGCGCCAGCAGCCGGGGACTGCCTCGCACAGATACGCAGTATTTT. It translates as CASSRGLPRTDTQYF.